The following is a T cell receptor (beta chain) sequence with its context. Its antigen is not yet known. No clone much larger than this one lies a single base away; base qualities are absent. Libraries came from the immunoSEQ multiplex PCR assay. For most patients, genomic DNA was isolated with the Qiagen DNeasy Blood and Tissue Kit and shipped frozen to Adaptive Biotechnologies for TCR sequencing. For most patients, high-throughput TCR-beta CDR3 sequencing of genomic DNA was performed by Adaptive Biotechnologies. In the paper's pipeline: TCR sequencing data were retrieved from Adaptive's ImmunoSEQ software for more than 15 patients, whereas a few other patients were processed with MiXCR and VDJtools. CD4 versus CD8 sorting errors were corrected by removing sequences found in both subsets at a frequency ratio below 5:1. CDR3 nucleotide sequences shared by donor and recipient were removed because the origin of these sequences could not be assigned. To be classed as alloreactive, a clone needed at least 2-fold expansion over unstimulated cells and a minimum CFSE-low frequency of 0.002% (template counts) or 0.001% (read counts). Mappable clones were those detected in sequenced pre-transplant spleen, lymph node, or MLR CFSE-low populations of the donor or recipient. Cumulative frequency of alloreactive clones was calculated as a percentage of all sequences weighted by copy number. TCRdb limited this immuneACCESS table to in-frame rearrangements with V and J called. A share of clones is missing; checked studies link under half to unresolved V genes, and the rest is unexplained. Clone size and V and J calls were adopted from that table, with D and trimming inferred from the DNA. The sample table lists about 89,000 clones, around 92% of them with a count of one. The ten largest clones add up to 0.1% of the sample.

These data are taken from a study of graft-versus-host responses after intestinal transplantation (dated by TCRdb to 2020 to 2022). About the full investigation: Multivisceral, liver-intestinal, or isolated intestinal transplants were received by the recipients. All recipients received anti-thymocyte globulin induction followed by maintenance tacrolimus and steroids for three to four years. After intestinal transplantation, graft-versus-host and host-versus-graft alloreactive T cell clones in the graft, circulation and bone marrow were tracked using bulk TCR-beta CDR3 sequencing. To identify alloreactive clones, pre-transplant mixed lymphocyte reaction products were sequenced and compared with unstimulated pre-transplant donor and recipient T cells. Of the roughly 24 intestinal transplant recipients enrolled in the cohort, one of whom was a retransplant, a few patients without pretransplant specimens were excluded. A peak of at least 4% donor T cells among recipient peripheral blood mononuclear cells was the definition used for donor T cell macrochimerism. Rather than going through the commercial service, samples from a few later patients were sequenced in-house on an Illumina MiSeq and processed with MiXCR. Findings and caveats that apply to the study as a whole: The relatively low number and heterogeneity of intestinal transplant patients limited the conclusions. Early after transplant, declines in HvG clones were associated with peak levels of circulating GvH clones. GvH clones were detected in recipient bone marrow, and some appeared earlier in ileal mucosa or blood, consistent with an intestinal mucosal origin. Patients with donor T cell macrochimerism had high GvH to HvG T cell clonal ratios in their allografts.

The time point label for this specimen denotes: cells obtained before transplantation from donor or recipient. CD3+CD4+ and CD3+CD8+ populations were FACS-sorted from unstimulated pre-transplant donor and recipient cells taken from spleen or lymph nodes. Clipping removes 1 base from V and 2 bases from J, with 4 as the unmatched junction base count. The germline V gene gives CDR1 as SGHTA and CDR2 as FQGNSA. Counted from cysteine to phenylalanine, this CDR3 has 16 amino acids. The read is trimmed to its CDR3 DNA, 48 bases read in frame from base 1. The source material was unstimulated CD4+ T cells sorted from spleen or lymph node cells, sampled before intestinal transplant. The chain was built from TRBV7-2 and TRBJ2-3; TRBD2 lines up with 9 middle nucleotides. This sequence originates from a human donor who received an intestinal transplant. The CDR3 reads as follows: CASSLGTSDTTDTQYF. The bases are TGTGCCAGCAGCTTAGGGACTAGCGATACCACAGATACGCAGTATTTT.